One T cell receptor beta chain is described in this entry. The antigen remains unidentified. Inclusion characteristics of ophthalmopathy patients comprised a Clinical Activity Score of at least 3, a NOSPECS grade of at least 4, and duration under 3 months. Investigators excluded patients with uncontrolled infection, other autoimmune disease, pregnancy or lactation. The TCR beta CDR3 regions underwent amplification using RNA transcripts as the source. An initial round of RT-PCR targeting the TCR CDR3 relied on the HTBI primer set. Via MiXCR, TCRdb re-called the multiplex PCR reads, giving one row per CDR3 protein. The sample comprises about half a million distinct CDR3 sequences, less than 25% of which are singletons, and 10% to 12% rests with the top ten. The source of the sample is a study of T cells in Graves' hyperthyroidism and ophthalmopathy. General study findings and limits: Blood also showed most of the thyroid clonotypes that were expanded above 0.001.

The CDR3 runs to 14 residues. Looked up from germline, CDR1 is MDHEN and CDR2 is SYDVKM. Trimming left V 7 bases short and J 2 bases short, with 11 bases between. The clonotype comes from a woman aged 25 to 39 with Graves' ophthalmopathy. The material sequenced was blood. The chain joins TRBV28 to TRBJ2-2, with a weak D call TRBD2 (6 bases). Here the CDR3 reads CASITSPNTGELFF. The DNA for the CDR3 is TGTGCCAGCATTACTAGCCCAAACACCGGGGAGCTGTTTTTT.